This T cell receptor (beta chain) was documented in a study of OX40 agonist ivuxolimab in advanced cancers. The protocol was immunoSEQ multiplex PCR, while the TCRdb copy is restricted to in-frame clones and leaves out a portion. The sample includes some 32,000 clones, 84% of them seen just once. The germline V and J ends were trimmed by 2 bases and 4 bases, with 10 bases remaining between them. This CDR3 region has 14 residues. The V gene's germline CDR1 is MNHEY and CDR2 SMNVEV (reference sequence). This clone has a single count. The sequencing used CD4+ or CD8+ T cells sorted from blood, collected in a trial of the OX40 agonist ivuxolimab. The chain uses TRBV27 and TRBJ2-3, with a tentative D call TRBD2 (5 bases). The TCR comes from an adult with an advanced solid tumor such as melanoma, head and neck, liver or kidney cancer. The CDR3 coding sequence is TGTGCCAGCAGTTTAGTAGGGAGCGCAGATACGCAGTATTTT. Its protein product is CASSLVGSADTQYF.